The rows below give T cell receptor beta chains drawn from one sample of a study of T-cell memory formation after mild COVID-19. TCRdb independently ran MiXCR on the 5' RACE reads; one entry per CDR3 protein. The sample holds 85,000 to 130,000 distinct CDR3 sequences, over 8.5% seen once. The specimen was PBMCs or a T cell subset sorted from them (not recorded which). These receptors came from a man younger than 35 who had mild COVID-19 (a few samples of this study predate the infection). Cell type and time point are not known. CDR3s leave out the opening cysteine and the closing phenylalanine or tryptophan. The D gene is left open where the match is weak.

V: TRBV3-1
J: TRBJ2-7
D: TRBD1
CDR3: ASSPTPRDRAYEQY

V: TRBV5-1
J: TRBJ1-1
D: NA
CDR3: ASSSGPETWAEAF

V: TRBV29-1
J: TRBJ2-3
D: NA
CDR3: SVDLGTDTQY

V: TRBV29-1
J: TRBJ2-3
D: NA
CDR3: SAYHGDTQY

V: TRBV19
J: TRBJ2-1
D: TRBD2
CDR3: ASSPLLAGAKNEQF

V: TRBV19
J: TRBJ2-5
D: NA
CDR3: ASSFWGETQY

V: TRBV3-1
J: TRBJ1-6
D: NA
CDR3: ASRTTLGTHSPLH

V: TRBV7-2
J: TRBJ2-2
D: NA
CDR3: ASSFFMGSGELF

V: TRBV6-5
J: TRBJ1-1
D: NA
CDR3: ASRGASMNTEAF

V: TRBV7-9
J: TRBJ2-1
D: TRBD1
CDR3: ASSLGTGDDEQF

V: TRBV7-9
J: TRBJ1-1
D: NA
CDR3: ASSSSSVQNTEAF

V: TRBV6-5
J: TRBJ1-6
D: TRBD1
CDR3: AAKTGEAINSPLH

V: TRBV6-4
J: TRBJ2-2
D: TRBD1
CDR3: ASSDSDRHTGELF

V: TRBV27
J: TRBJ2-7
D: NA
CDR3: ASSFWGASYEQY